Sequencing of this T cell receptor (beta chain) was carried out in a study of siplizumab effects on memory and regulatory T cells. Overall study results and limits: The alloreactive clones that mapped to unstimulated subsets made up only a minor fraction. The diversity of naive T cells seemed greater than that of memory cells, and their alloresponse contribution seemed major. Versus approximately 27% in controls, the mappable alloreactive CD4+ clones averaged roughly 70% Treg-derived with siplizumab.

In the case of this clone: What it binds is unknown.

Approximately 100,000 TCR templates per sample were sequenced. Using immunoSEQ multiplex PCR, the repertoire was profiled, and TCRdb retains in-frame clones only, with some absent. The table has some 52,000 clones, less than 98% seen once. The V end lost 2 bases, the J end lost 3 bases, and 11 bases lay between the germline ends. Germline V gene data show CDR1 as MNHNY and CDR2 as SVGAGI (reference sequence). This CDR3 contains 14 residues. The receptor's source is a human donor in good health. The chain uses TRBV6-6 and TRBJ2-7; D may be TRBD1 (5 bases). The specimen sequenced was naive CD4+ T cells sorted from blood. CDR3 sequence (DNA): TGTGCCAGCAGTTACGTAGCAGGGTACTACGAGCAGTACTTC. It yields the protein CASSYVAGYYEQYF.